The 17 T cell receptor beta chains below were found in one sample sequenced in a study of T cell repertoires in cytomegalovirus infection. TCRdb recomputed calls from the reads with MiXCR, one row per CDR3 protein. The table shows under 300,000 distinct CDR3 sequences, with roughly 12% occurring only once. The sequencing input was PBMCs. Receptors were obtained from a human donor in good health (CMV status not recorded). Some clones in this sample may be carry-over from other donors' samples.

This clonotype was observed at least ten times. The J gene is TRBJ2-1, the V gene TRBV12-3 or TRBV12-4, with TRBD2 as a possible D gene (5 bases). The CDR3 totals 15 residues. V was clipped by 6 bases and J by 2 bases, with 14 bases between them. CDR3 DNA sequence: TGTGCCAGCAGGCTCCAACCCGGGGCCTACAATGAGCAGTTCTTC. This codes for CASRLQPGAYNEQFF.

Many counts were recorded for this clonotype. The V and J genes are TRBV6-1 and TRBJ2-3, with D maybe TRBD1 (6 bases). Germline CDR1 is MNHNS and CDR2 is SASEGT. The ends were cut back, 5 bases at V and 0 bases at J, with 12 bases in the middle. CDR3 length: 15 residues. The CDR3 DNA reads TGTGCCAGCAGTCTCGGGACATTTAGCACAGATACGCAGTATTTT. This gives the protein CASSLGTFSTDTQYF.

This clonotype has at least ten counts. The J gene is TRBJ2-3, the V gene TRBV5-5; D is perhaps TRBD1 (6 bases). V was shortened by 1 base and J by 6 bases, with 6 bases between the two germline ends. Germline values: CDR1 SGHKS, CDR2 YYEKEE (reference sequence). This CDR3 spans 12 amino acids. The CDR3 nucleotides are TGTGCCAGCAGCTTGACAGGGGATACGCAGTATTTT. Encoded protein: CASSLTGDTQYF.

This clonotype was picked up many times. The chain links TRBV7-2 to TRBJ2-3; tentatively, D is TRBD1 (7 bases). CDR3 length: 17 residues. The germline V gene encodes CDR1 SGHTA and CDR2 FQGNSA. V was clipped by 0 bases and J by 4 bases, with 17 bases between them. This CDR3 reads CASSLARQGGIPDTQYF. The CDR3, as DNA: TGTGCCAGCAGCTTAGCCCGACAGGGAGGTATTCCAGATACGCAGTATTTT.

This clonotype was observed many times. The CDR3, as DNA: TGCGCCAGCAGCCAAAGTAGATTGAACACCATATATTTT. It codes for CASSQSRLNTIYF. This chain joins TRBV4-3 and TRBJ1-3; no reliable D call. The CDR3 consists of 13 residues. From germline, CDR1 is LGHNA and CDR2 YSLEER. V lost 2 bases, J lost 7 bases, and 9 bases lay in between.

This clonotype has a count of ten or more. The V gene is TRBV10-3, the J gene TRBJ2-7; possible D gene TRBD1, 5 bases. Germline values: CDR1 ENHRY, CDR2 SYGVKD. This CDR3 is 14 amino acids long. V was pared by 3 bases and J by 2 bases, with 11 bases between. DNA for the CDR3: TGTGCCATCAGTGAACAGGAAAACGCCTACGAGCAGTACTTC. Amino acids: CAISEQENAYEQYF.

This clonotype came up many times. This rearrangement joins TRBV6-2 or TRBV6-3 to TRBJ2-2, with D maybe TRBD1 (5 bases). The CDR3 has 13 residues. The germline gives CDR1 MNHEY, CDR2 SVGEGT. Trimming removed 6 bases at V and 1 base at J, with 6 bases between. The chain's CDR3 is CASRQVNTGELFF. Written as DNA, the CDR3 is TGTGCCAGCAGACAGGTGAACACCGGGGAGCTGTTTTTT.

CDR3 residues: CASSHAGDEALFF. The DNA of the CDR3 is TGCGCCAGCAGCCACGCCGGGGACGAGGCCCTGTTTTTT. The chain employs TRBV5-1 and TRBJ2-2; D possibly uses TRBD1 or TRBD2 (5 bases each). The V end lost 4 bases, the J end lost 14 bases, and 18 bases lay between the germline ends. Germline CDR1 reads SGHRS; CDR2 reads YFSETQ. This CDR3 comprises 13 residues.

Many counts were recorded for this clonotype. The CDR3 coding sequence is TGTGCCAGCAGCTTAAACAGGGGGTATCAGCCCCAGCATTTT. This translates into CASSLNRGYQPQHF. This chain connects TRBV7-2 to TRBJ1-5; 8 bases agree with TRBD1. The CDR3 contains 14 residues. Trimming at V came to 2 bases and at J to 5 bases, leaving 2 bases not matched to a gene. In germline, CDR1 is SGHTA, CDR2 FQGNSA.

This rearrangement joins TRBV5-4 to TRBJ2-7; 11 bases line up with TRBD2. The CDR3 totals 16 residues. The germline V gene encodes CDR1 SGHNT and CDR2 YYREEE (reference sequence). V shed 0 bases, J shed 3 bases, and the junction held 5 bases outside the gene matches. The CDR3 sequence is CASSLEPGLAVYEQYF. CDR3 coding DNA: TGTGCCAGCAGCTTGGAACCGGGACTAGCGGTCTACGAGCAGTACTTC. The full variable domain, completed using reference TRBV5-4 and TRBJ2-7, is ETGVTQSPTHLIKTRGQQVTLRCSSQSGHNTVSWYQQALGQGPQFIFQYYREEENGRGNFPPRFSGLQFPNYSSELNVNALELDDSALYLCASSLEPGLAVYEQYFGPGTRLTVT.

This clonotype was detected ten times or more. The J gene is TRBJ1-6, the V gene TRBV7-2; D unresolved. This CDR3 region has 14 residues. The V end lost 5 bases, the J end lost 7 bases, and 12 bases lay between the germline ends. Germline values: CDR1 SGHTA, CDR2 FQGNSA. CDR3 nucleotide sequence: TGTGCCAGCAGCGCTAGAGTAGTGAATTCACCCCTCCACTTT. It codes for CASSARVVNSPLHF.

The chain recombines TRBV28 with TRBJ1-1; D might be TRBD1 (5 bases). Germline loops: CDR1 MDHEN, CDR2 SYDVKM. This CDR3 is 14 amino acids long. Trimming stripped 1 base from V and 0 bases from J, with 6 bases between. As DNA, the CDR3 is TGTGCCAGCAGTTTATTGGGGCTGAACACTGAAGCTTTCTTT. This translates into CASSLLGLNTEAFF.

This rearrangement joins TRBV5-1 to TRBJ1-6; TRBD1 aligns across 7 bases. The ends lost 1 base at V and 7 bases at J; junction bases unmatched: 8. Germline V lookup: CDR1 SGHRS, CDR2 YFSETQ. The CDR3 has 16 residues. The CDR3 loop reads CASSLFQTGTNSPLHF. DNA of the CDR3: TGCGCCAGCAGCTTGTTCCAGACAGGGACGAATTCACCCCTCCACTTT.

This clonotype was detected many times. The rearrangement links TRBV7-6 to TRBJ1-2; TRBD1 matches at 7 bases. The CDR3 has 13 amino acids. V lost 5 bases, J lost 8 bases, and 8 bases stayed unmatched. CDR1 SGHVS and CDR2 FNYEAQ come from the germline V gene. For the CDR3, the DNA is TGTGCCAGCAGCAAAGAGAGGGGGCGAGGCTACACCTTC. Translating gives CASSKERGRGYTF.

This clonotype was detected a few times. The gene calls are TRBV5-1 and TRBJ1-1; TRBD1 might be the D (5 bases). This CDR3 has 14 residues. Between the trimmed V and J ends, which lost 4 bases and 4 bases, there was a span of 14 bases. Per germline, CDR1 SGHRS and CDR2 YFSETQ. The CDR3 here is CASSPQTVSTEAFF. In nucleotides, the CDR3 is TGCGCCAGCAGCCCCCAGACAGTCAGCACTGAAGCTTTCTTT.

This clonotype came up many times. The genes are TRBV7-2 and TRBJ2-1, with 9 bases matching TRBD1. The ends lost 5 bases at V and 15 bases at J; junction bases unmatched: 8. Looked up from germline, CDR1 is SGHTA and CDR2 is FQGNSA. The CDR3 totals 12 residues. The chain's CDR3 is CASSPSGQGMFF. The DNA for the CDR3 is TGTGCCAGCAGCCCGTCGGGACAGGGTATGTTCTTC.

The sample holds a few counts of this clonotype. This chain connects TRBV15 to TRBJ1-2; D unclear. Trimming pared 1 base from V and 2 bases from J, leaving 20 bases between. The germline gives CDR1 LNHNV, CDR2 YYDKDF (reference sequence). The CDR3 sequence is 18 residues long. For the CDR3, the DNA is TGTGCCACCAGCAGAGTTGATTGGCAATCGAGGTCAAACTATGGCTACACCTTC. It specifies CATSRVDWQSRSNYGYTF. Full variable domain (outside the CDR3, taken from reference TRBV15 and TRBJ1-2): DAMVIQNPRYQVTQFGKPVTLSCSQTLNHNVMYWYQQKSSQAPKLLFHYYDKDFNNEADTPDNFQSRRPNTSFCFLDIRSPGLGDTAMYLCATSRVDWQSRSNYGYTFGSGTRLTVV.